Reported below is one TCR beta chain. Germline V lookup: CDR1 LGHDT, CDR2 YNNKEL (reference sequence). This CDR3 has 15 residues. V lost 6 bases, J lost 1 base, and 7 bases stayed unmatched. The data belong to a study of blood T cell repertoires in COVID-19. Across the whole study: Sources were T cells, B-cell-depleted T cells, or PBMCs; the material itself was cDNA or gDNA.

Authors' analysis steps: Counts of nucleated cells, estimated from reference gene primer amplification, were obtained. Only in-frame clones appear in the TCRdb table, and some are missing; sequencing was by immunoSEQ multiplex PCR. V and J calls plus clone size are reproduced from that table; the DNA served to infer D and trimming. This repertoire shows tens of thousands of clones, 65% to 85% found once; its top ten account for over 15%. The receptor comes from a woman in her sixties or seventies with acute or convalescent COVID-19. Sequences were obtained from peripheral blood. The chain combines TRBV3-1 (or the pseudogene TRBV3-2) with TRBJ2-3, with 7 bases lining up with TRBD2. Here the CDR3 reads CASSPGTTRTDTQYF. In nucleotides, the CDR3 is TGTGCCAGCAGTCCCGGGACTACCCGCACAGATACGCAGTATTTT.